The clone carrying this T cell receptor beta chain has a handful of counts. Its antigen is as yet unknown. The source of the sample is a study of early T cells in non-severe SARS-CoV-2 infection. Across the whole study: It was bulk RNA from unsorted whole blood that was sequenced, and the chains were unpaired. Broader study findings: VDJdb matching favored anti-spike CD8 responses, missing private and CD4 specificities.

Individual cDNA molecules were tagged with unique molecular identifiers. In TCRdb, the 5' RACE reads were re-called with MiXCR into one record per CDR3 protein. The table has tens of thousands of distinct CDR3 sequences, around 11% seen once. V was pared by 2 bases and J by 2 bases, with 13 bases between. Germline CDR1 and CDR2: SQVTM and ANQGSEA. This CDR3 has 15 amino acids. The chain carries TRBV29-1 and TRBJ2-4; TRBD1 might be the D (5 bases). The TCR originated in an adult who was a healthcare worker with PCR-confirmed SARS-CoV-2 infection or an uninfected control (not recorded which). The donor label of this sample is uncertain. This specimen consisted of whole blood, obtained at baseline. The CDR3 is CSVEWQGDSKNIQYF. The CDR3 coding sequence is TGCAGCGTTGAATGGCAAGGGGATTCCAAAAACATTCAGTACTTC. The whole variable domain, remainder taken from reference TRBV29-1 and TRBJ2-4, is SAVISQKPSRDICQRGTSLTIQCQVDSQVTMMFWYRQQPGQSLTLIATANQGSEATYESGFVIDKFPISRPNLTFSTLTVSNMSPEDSSIYLCSVEWQGDSKNIQYFGAGTRLSVL.